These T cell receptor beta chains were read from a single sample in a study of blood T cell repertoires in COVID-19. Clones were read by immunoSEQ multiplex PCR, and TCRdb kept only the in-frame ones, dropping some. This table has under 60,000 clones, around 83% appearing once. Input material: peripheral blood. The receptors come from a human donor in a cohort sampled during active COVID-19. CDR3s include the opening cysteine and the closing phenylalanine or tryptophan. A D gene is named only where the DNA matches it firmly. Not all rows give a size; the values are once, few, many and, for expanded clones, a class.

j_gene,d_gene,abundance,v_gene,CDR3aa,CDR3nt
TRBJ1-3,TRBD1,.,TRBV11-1,CASRSTGTASGNTIYF,TGTGCCAGCAGGTCCACCGGGACAGCCTCTGGAAACACCATATATTTT
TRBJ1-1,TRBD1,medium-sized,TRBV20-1,CSARLTGQAFF,TGCAGTGCTAGGTTGACAGGGCAAGCTTTCTTT
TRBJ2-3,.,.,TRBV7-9,CASSLDGRDGTDTQYF,TGTGCCAGCAGCTTAGACGGGAGAGATGGCACAGATACGCAGTATTTT
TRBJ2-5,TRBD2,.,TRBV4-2,CASSQVLAGGQNGETQYF,TGTGCCAGCAGCCAAGTGCTAGCGGGGGGTCAAAACGGGGAGACCCAGTACTTC
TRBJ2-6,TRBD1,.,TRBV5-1,CASSSTGTGLVSGANVLTF,TGCGCCAGCAGTTCCACGGGGACAGGGCTAGTATCTGGGGCCAACGTCCTGACTTTC
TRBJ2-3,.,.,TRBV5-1,CASSDQPLGAGDTQYF,TGCGCCAGCAGCGATCAGCCTCTGGGGGCTGGAGATACGCAGTATTTT
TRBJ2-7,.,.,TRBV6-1,CASSEQGYEQYF,TGTGCCAGCAGTGAGCAGGGGTACGAGCAGTACTTC
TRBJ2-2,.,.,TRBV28,CASSLVPAGPGELFF,TGTGCCAGCAGTTTGGTGCCGGCGGGCCCCGGGGAGCTGTTTTTT
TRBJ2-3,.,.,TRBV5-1,CASSMQEPNTDTQYF,TGCGCCAGCAGTATGCAGGAACCTAACACAGATACGCAGTATTTT
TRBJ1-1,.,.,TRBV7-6,CASSLGQGLNTEAFF,TGTGCCAGCAGCTTAGGCCAGGGGTTGAACACTGAAGCTTTCTTT
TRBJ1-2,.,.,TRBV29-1,CSSSGADGYTF,TGCAGCTCATCAGGGGCGGATGGCTACACCTTC
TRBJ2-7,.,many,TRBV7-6,CASSLAAAGDEQYF,TGTGCCAGCAGCTTAGCGGCAGCAGGGGACGAGCAGTACTTC
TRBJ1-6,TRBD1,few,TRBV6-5,CASSTGTAYNSPLHF,TGTGCCAGCAGTACCGGGACAGCTTATAATTCACCCCTCCACTTT
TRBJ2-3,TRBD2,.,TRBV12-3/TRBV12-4,CASSFGGGDTQYF,TGTGCCAGCAGTTTCGGGGGGGGAGATACGCAGTATTTT
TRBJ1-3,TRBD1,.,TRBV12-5,CASGLGQGNGNTIYF,TGTGCTAGTGGTTTGGGACAGGGTAACGGAAACACCATATATTTT
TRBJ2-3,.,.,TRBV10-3,CASLRSSNSDTQYF,TGTGCCAGCCTACGGAGTAGTAACTCAGATACGCAGTATTTT
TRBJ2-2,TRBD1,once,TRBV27,CASRRQGPNTGELFF,TGTGCCAGCAGGAGACAGGGCCCGAACACCGGGGAGCTGTTTTTT
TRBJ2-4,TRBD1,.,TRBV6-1,CASSEAKVGTGSSGKNIQYF,TGTGCCAGCAGTGAAGCGAAAGTCGGGACAGGCTCCTCAGGCAAAAACATTCAGTACTTC
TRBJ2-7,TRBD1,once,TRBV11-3,CASSSGTGAHEQYF,TGTGCCAGCAGCTCCGGGACAGGGGCCCACGAGCAGTACTTC
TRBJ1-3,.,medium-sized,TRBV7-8,CASSPQGSSGNTIYF,TGTGCCAGCAGCCCGCAGGGGAGCTCTGGAAACACCATATATTTT
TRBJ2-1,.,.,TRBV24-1,CATSDAGAGVYNEQFF,TGTGCCACCAGTGACGCCGGAGCGGGCGTCTACAATGAGCAGTTCTTC
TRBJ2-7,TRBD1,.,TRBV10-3,CAISETYRGYEQYF,TGTGCCATCAGTGAGACGTACAGGGGTTACGAGCAGTACTTC
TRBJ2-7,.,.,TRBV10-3,CAISEGGDPVYEQYF,TGTGCCATCAGCGAAGGGGGGGACCCTGTCTACGAGCAGTACTTC
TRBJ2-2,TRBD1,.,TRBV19,CASKGQADTGELFF,TGTGCCAGTAAAGGACAGGCGGACACCGGGGAGCTGTTTTTT
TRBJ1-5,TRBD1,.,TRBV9,CASSATGYSNQPQHF,TGTGCCAGCAGCGCGACAGGGTATAGCAATCAGCCCCAGCATTTT
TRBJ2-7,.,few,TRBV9,CASSETGTTYEQYF,TGTGCCAGCAGCGAGACAGGAACAACCTACGAGCAGTACTTC
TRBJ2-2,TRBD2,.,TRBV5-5,CASSLGLAGGPGTGELFF,TGTGCCAGCAGCTTGGGACTAGCGGGGGGGCCAGGGACCGGGGAGCTGTTTTTT
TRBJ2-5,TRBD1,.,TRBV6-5,CASSYADRGGETQYF,TGTGCCAGCAGTTACGCAGACAGGGGCGGGGAGACCCAGTACTTC
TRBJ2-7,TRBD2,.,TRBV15,CATSRDQVSGASYEQYF,TGTGCCACCAGCAGAGATCAAGTTAGCGGGGCCTCCTACGAGCAGTACTTC
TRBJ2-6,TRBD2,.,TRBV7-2,CASTYGGGYSGANVLTF,TGTGCCAGCACCTACGGCGGGGGGTACTCTGGGGCCAACGTCCTGACTTTC
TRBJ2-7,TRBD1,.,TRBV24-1,CATSAKGTGSAEQYF,TGTGCCACCTCGGCCAAAGGGACAGGGTCAGCCGAGCAGTACTTC
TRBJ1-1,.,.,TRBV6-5,CASSYEGLTTEAFF,TGTGCCAGCAGTTACGAAGGACTGACCACTGAAGCTTTCTTT
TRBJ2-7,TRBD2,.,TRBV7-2,CASSLSIAGVYEQYF,TGTGCCAGCAGCCTATCTATAGCGGGGGTGTACGAGCAGTACTTC
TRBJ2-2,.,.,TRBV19,CASYKGPLEPNTGELFF,TGTGCCAGTTACAAGGGGCCCCTGGAACCGAACACCGGGGAGCTGTTTTTT
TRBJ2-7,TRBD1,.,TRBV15,CATSLQSTGAYYEQYF,TGTGCCACCAGCTTGCAATCGACAGGGGCATACTACGAGCAGTACTTC
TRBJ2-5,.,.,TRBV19,CASSTPTGFQETQYF,TGTGCCAGTAGTACACCTACAGGTTTCCAAGAGACCCAGTACTTC